These 30 T cell receptor beta chains came from one sample sequenced in a study of OX40 agonist ivuxolimab in advanced cancers. The data were produced by immunoSEQ multiplex PCR, yet TCRdb's version contains in-frame clones alone and is incomplete. The repertoire holds 65,000 to 85,000 clones, with about 85% as singletons. The starting material was CD4+ or CD8+ T cells sorted from blood, obtained in a trial of the OX40 agonist ivuxolimab. Every receptor here comes from an adult with an advanced solid tumor such as melanoma, head and neck, liver or kidney cancer.

The chain carries TRBV29-1 and TRBJ1-4, with a possible D match to TRBD1 (6 bases). This CDR3 region has 14 residues. Germline V gives CDR1 SQVTM, CDR2 ANQGSEA. Trimming removed 4 bases from V and 0 bases from J, with 9 bases in between. CDR3 nucleotide sequence: TGCAGCGTTGTAGGGGGGGCAACTAATGAAAAACTGTTTTTT. This codes for CSVVGGATNEKLFF.

The rearrangement links TRBV14 to TRBJ2-3; 7 bases map to TRBD2. V trimming: 4 bases; J trimming: 2 bases; junction bases outside the gene matches: 3. The germline V gene encodes CDR1 SGHDN and CDR2 FVKESK. CDR3 size: 14 residues. The CDR3 DNA follows: TGTGCCAGCAGCCGGGACTATCCCACAGATACGCAGTATTTT. Residues: CASSRDYPTDTQYF. The full variable domain, completed using reference TRBV14 and TRBJ2-3, is EAGVTQFPSHSVIEKGQTVTLRCDPISGHDNLYWYRRVMGKEIKFLLHFVKESKQDESGMPNNRFLAERTGGTYSTLKVQPAELEDSGVYFCASSRDYPTDTQYFGPGTRLTVL.

The rearrangement joins TRBV23-1 to TRBJ1-5, with D unresolved. TRBV23-1 is designated an ORF whose function remains uncertain. The CDR3 is made up of 11 amino acids. V lost 2 bases and J lost 8, with 4 bases in between. The CDR3 loop is CASSQTKPQHF. The CDR3, as DNA: TGCGCCAGCAGTCAAACCAAGCCCCAGCATTTT.

This chain uses TRBV7-3 with TRBJ2-3, with 9 bases lining up with TRBD1. The CDR3 is 15 amino acids. Germline trimming cut 5 bases from V and 3 bases from J; bases unmatched to any gene: 6. Germline CDR1 reads SGHTA; CDR2 reads FQGTGA. The DNA for the CDR3 is TGTGCCAGCAGCACCGGACAGGGGATTACAGATACGCAGTATTTT. Its translation: CASSTGQGITDTQYF.

V and J are TRBV27 and TRBJ1-2; tentatively, D is TRBD1 (5 bases). Trimming shortened V by 5 bases and J by 6 bases, and 22 bases separated the two germline ends. CDR3 size: 16 residues. Germline values: CDR1 MNHEY, CDR2 SMNVEV (reference sequence). The CDR3 is CASSRRQTRGTDGYTF. CDR3 sequence (DNA): TGTGCCAGCAGTCGACGACAGACTCGTGGCACTGATGGCTACACCTTC.

The chain recombines TRBV21-1 with TRBJ2-2; the D call in the table, TRBD1, was not verified against the DNA. TRBV21-1 corresponds to a pseudogene. This CDR3 is 15 amino acids long. The CDR3 region is CASSIRDRGSGELFF. CDR3 in DNA: TGTGCCAGCAGCATCCGGGACAGGGGTTCCGGGGAGCTGTTTTTT.

The V gene is TRBV5-6, the J gene TRBJ1-4; D is possibly TRBD1 (5 bases). Trimming left V 0 bases short and J 9 bases short, with 15 bases between. Germline CDR1 is SGHDT and CDR2 is YYEEEE. This CDR3 contains 15 residues. The CDR3 bases are TGTGCCAGCAGCTTGGCCGGGGGGTCGAACAAAAAACTGTTTTTT. Its translation: CASSLAGGSNKKLFF. Using reference TRBV5-6 and TRBJ1-4 for the parts outside the CDR3, the full variable domain is DAGVTQSPTHLIKTRGQQVTLRCSPKSGHDTVSWYQQALGQGPQFIFQYYEEEERQRGNFPDRFSGHQFPNYSSELNVNALLLGDSALYLCASSLAGGSNKKLFFGSGTQLSVL.

This chain connects TRBV7-2 to TRBJ2-5; 11 bases agree with TRBD2. The junction had 5 bases not matched to a gene; V was cut back by 0 bases and J by 2 bases. The CDR3 is 17 amino acids. Germline V lookup: CDR1 SGHTA, CDR2 FQGNSA. CDR3 nucleotides: TGTGCCAGCAGCTTAGCGCTAGCGGGAGGATCACAAGAGACCCAGTACTTC. Residues: CASSLALAGGSQETQYF.

This clone was seen a single time. The chain uses TRBV27 and TRBJ2-5; 10 bases are a match to TRBD1. Germline V gene data show CDR1 as MNHEY and CDR2 as SMNVEV (reference sequence). V was clipped by 6 bases and J by 5 bases; unmatched bases: 6. The CDR3 sequence is 14 residues long. The CDR3 DNA sequence: TGTGCCAGCAGGCGACAGGGGGCCGGGGAGACCCAGTACTTC. This codes for CASRRQGAGETQYF.

The chain employs TRBV15 and TRBJ2-5, with 11 bases identical to TRBD1. V lost 5 bases, J lost 4 bases, and 6 bases stayed unmatched. The CDR3 runs to 15 residues. In germline, CDR1 is LNHNV, CDR2 YYDKDF (reference sequence). In nucleotides, the CDR3 is TGTGCCACCAGCTCCGGACAGGGGGCCGTAGAGACCCAGTACTTC. Protein product: CATSSGQGAVETQYF.

CDR3: CSVAPGKHGYTF. CDR3 DNA sequence: TGCAGCGTTGCCCCAGGGAAGCATGGCTACACCTTC. The chain couples TRBV29-1 to TRBJ1-2; possible D gene TRBD1, 5 bases. The CDR3 has 12 amino acids. V dropped 4 bases and J dropped 6 bases, with 12 bases sitting between them. The germline gives CDR1 SQVTM, CDR2 ANQGSEA.

The chain uses TRBV4-3 and TRBJ1-6; 8 bases align to TRBD1. J gave up 5 bases and V 3 bases, and 6 bases lay outside the gene matches. The CDR3 is 16 amino acids. Germline V gene data show CDR1 as LGHNA and CDR2 as YSLEER. The CDR3 protein is CASSQSTDRDNSPLHF. The CDR3, as DNA: TGCGCCAGCAGCCAGTCTACGGACAGGGATAATTCACCCCTCCACTTT.

This clone has more than one count but fewer than ten. The chain uses TRBV19 and TRBJ1-2, with 8 nucleotides matching TRBD1. The CDR3 covers 15 residues. After removal of 4 bases from V and 4 bases from J, the junction contained 8 bases not matched to a gene. CDR1 is LNHDA, CDR2 SQIVND, per germline (reference sequence). The CDR3 DNA reads as TGTGCCAGTAGTAGATCCGGGACAGGCAGCTATGGCTACACCTTC. Its translation: CASSRSGTGSYGYTF.

The J gene is TRBJ2-1, the V gene TRBV5-4; D remains unclear. Germline V gives CDR1 SGHNT, CDR2 YYREEE (reference sequence). Trimming stripped 2 bases from V and 9 bases from J, with 15 bases between. CDR3 length: 14 residues. The chain's CDR3 is CASSFGSFMGEQFF. Here the CDR3 DNA reads TGTGCCAGCAGCTTCGGTTCTTTTATGGGTGAGCAGTTCTTC.

The chain carries TRBV18 and TRBJ1-1; weak D call: TRBD1 (5 bases). The CDR3 is 15 amino acids. Per the germline V gene, CDR1 is KGHSH and CDR2 is LQKENI. Trimming removed 3 bases from V and 3 bases from J, with 14 bases in between. CDR3 sequence: CASSPAAGIDTEAFF. Here the CDR3 DNA reads TGTGCCAGCTCACCTGCGGCAGGGATTGACACTGAAGCTTTCTTT.

This clone has a handful of counts. This CDR3 is CASSALREGAGELFF. The CDR3 DNA follows: TGTGCCAGCAGCGCTTTGCGGGAGGGGGCCGGGGAGCTGTTTTTT. This rearrangement joins TRBV2 to TRBJ2-2; 9 positions match TRBD2. CDR1 SNHLY and CDR2 FYNNEI come from the germline V gene. This CDR3 region has 15 residues. Germline trimming cut 6 bases from V and 6 bases from J; bases unmatched to any gene: 8.

The chain employs TRBV7-2 and TRBJ2-3; 8 bases are shared with TRBD2. CDR3 size: 15 residues. CDR1 and CDR2 (germline): SGHTA, FQGNSA. V lost 3 bases and J lost 1; bases outside the gene matches: 3. The CDR3 sequence is CASSFPGGRTDTQYF. The CDR3 DNA is TGTGCCAGCAGCTTTCCGGGAGGGCGCACAGATACGCAGTATTTT. The full variable domain, with the rest looked up from reference TRBV7-2 and TRBJ2-3, is GAGVSQSPSNKVTEKGKDVELRCDPISGHTALYWYRQSLGQGLEFLIYFQGNSAPDKSGLPSDRFSAERTGGSVSTLTIQRTQQEDSAVYLCASSFPGGRTDTQYFGPGTRLTVL.

The chain combines TRBV6-6 with TRBJ1-1; TRBD1 is a possible D gene (5 bases). CDR3 size: 15 residues. Germline assignment: CDR1 MNHNY and CDR2 SVGAGI (reference sequence). V lost 2 bases to trimming and J lost 2 bases, with 12 bases between them. CDR3 region: CASSYATAGNTEAFF. Written as DNA, the CDR3 is TGTGCCAGCAGTTACGCGACAGCCGGAAACACTGAAGCTTTCTTT.

This chain joins TRBV30 and TRBJ1-1; D is perhaps TRBD1 (5 bases). V was shortened by 5 bases and J by 0 bases, with 10 bases between the two germline ends. This CDR3 region has 13 residues. The germline CDR1 and CDR2 sequences are GTSNPN and SVGIG (reference sequence). The CDR3 DNA reads as TGTGCCTGGGGGACCTACTTGAACACTGAAGCTTTCTTT. Translating it yields CAWGTYLNTEAFF.

The V and J genes are TRBV9 and TRBJ2-5; D might be TRBD2 (6 bases). The V and J ends lost 4 bases and 2 bases respectively, with 15 bases between them. The germline V gene has CDR1 SGDLS and CDR2 YYNGEE. The CDR3 runs to 15 residues. Here the CDR3 DNA reads TGTGCCAGCAGCCCGGGACTTGGTCAGCAAGAGACCCAGTACTTC. It encodes CASSPGLGQQETQYF.

The chain uses TRBV5-6 and TRBJ1-4, with D possibly being TRBD1 (5 bases). Trimming left V 4 bases short and J 7 bases short, with 14 bases between. The CDR3 length is 14 residues. CDR1 is SGHDT and CDR2 is YYEEEE in the germline V gene. CDR3: CASSPSGPGEKLFF. The CDR3, as DNA: TGTGCCAGCAGCCCCTCGGGACCGGGTGAAAAACTGTTTTTT.

This clone was found a few times. V gene TRBV4-1 combines with J gene TRBJ1-1; D is perhaps TRBD1 (5 bases). The CDR3 sequence is 12 residues long. Trimming stripped 1 base from V and 10 bases from J, with 10 bases between. Germline V CDR1 and CDR2: MGHRA, YSYEKL. Here the CDR3 DNA reads TGCGCCAGCAGCCAAGGCGAGGGGAGAGCTTTCTTT. Protein sequence: CASSQGEGRAFF.

A single count supports this clone. This sample includes further DNA sequences coding for the same CDR3. The chain links TRBV6-1 to TRBJ1-1; D unclear. Trimming removed 2 bases at V and 5 bases at J, with 6 bases between. The CDR3 length is 12 residues. Germline lookup yields CDR1 MNHNS and CDR2 SASEGT. For the CDR3, the DNA is TGTGCCAGCAGTGAAACGGGGACTGAAGCTTTCTTT. This sequence encodes CASSETGTEAFF.

The V and J genes are TRBV6-5 and TRBJ2-7, with TRBD1 identical over 7 bases. Germline V CDR1 and CDR2: MNHEY, SVGAGI. The CDR3 spans 15 residues. J gave up 6 bases and V 4 bases, and 12 bases lay outside the gene matches. CDR3 sequence (DNA): TGTGCCAGCAGTTTGTCCCCGGGACAGCTTTCCGAGCAGTACTTC. This sequence encodes CASSLSPGQLSEQYF.

This clone was found once. Written as DNA, the CDR3 is TGCGCCAGCAGCCAAGGCACTGAGACTAGGGAGCAGTACTTC. Its translation is CASSQGTETREQYF. This rearrangement joins TRBV4-3 to TRBJ2-7; TRBD2 is a possible D gene (6 bases). The CDR3 consists of 14 residues. Looked up from germline, CDR1 is LGHNA and CDR2 is YSLEER. Trimming shortened V by 1 base and J by 7 bases, and 14 bases separated the two germline ends.

V gene TRBV21-1 combines with J gene TRBJ2-1; TRBD2, the table's D call, lacks a check against the DNA. TRBV21-1 is listed as a pseudogene. The CDR3 length is 18 residues. The CDR3 DNA reads as TGTGCCAGCAGCCCGAAGGGGATAGCGGGGGGGCATGACAATGAGCAGTTCTTC. Translated: CASSPKGIAGGHDNEQFF.

CDR3 sequence: CASTRGGRNNQPQHF. DNA of the CDR3: TGTGCCAGTACCCGCGGCGGGCGGAACAATCAGCCCCAGCATTTT. The chain combines TRBV19 with TRBJ1-5; D is ambiguous. Deletions cut 7 bases from V and 3 bases from J, with 16 bases between. This CDR3 has 15 residues. Germline CDR1 is LNHDA and CDR2 is SQIVND (reference sequence).

The chain joins TRBV30 to TRBJ2-2, with D perhaps matching TRBD2 (6 bases). Between the trimmed V and J ends, which lost 3 bases and 7 bases, there was a span of 24 bases. Germline V gene lookup returns CDR1 GTSNPN and CDR2 SVGIG (reference sequence). The CDR3 contains 17 residues. The CDR3 spells CAWSQSEARGTGGELFF. CDR3 sequence (DNA): TGTGCCTGGAGCCAAAGTGAGGCTCGCGGGACCGGCGGGGAGCTGTTTTTT.

V gene TRBV25-1 combines with J gene TRBJ2-5; D possibly matches TRBD1 or TRBD2 (5 bases each). This CDR3 region has 15 residues. Germline lookup yields CDR1 MGHDK and CDR2 SYGVNS. With 1 base removed from V and 1 base from J, the gap between germline ends came to 10 bases. In nucleotides, the CDR3 is TGTGCCAGCAGTGAATCGGGACCGGGCCAAGAGACCCAGTACTTC. It is translated as CASSESGPGQETQYF.

A remark on this clone: The sample contains more than one DNA sequence encoding this CDR3. This chain links TRBV6-5 with TRBJ1-1; tentative D call: TRBD1 (6 bases). This CDR3 has 14 amino acids. Trimming pared 4 bases from V and 4 bases from J, leaving 13 bases between. Germline V gene data show CDR1 as MNHEY and CDR2 as SVGAGI. CDR3 sequence reads: CASSLLGGGTEAFF. In DNA form, the CDR3 reads TGTGCCAGCAGTTTGCTAGGGGGAGGCACTGAAGCTTTCTTT.